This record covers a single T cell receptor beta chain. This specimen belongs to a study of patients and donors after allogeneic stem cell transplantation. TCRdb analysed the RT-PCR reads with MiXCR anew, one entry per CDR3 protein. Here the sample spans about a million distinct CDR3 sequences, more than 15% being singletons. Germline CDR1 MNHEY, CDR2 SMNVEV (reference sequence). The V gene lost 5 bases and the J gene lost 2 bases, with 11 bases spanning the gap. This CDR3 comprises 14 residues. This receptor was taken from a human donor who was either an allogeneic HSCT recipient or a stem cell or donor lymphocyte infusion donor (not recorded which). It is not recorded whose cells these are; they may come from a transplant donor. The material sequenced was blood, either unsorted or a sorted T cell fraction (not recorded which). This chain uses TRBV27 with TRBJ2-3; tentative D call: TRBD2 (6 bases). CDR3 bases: TGTGCCAGCAGTAGATGGGAGGCCACAGATACGCAGTATTTT. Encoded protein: CASSRWEATDTQYF.